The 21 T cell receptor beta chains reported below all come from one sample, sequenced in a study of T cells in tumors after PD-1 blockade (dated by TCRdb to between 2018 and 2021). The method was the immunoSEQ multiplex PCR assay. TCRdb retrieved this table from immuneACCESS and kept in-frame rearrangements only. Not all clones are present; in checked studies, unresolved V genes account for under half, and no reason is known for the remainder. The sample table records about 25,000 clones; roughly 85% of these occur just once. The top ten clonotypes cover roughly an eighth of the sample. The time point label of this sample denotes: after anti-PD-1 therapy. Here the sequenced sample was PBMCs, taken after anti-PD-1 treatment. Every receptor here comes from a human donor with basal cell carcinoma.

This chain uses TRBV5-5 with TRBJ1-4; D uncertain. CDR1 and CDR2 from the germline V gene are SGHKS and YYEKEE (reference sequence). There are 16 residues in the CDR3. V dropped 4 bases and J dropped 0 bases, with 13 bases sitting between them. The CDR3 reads CASSPPYSATNEKLFF. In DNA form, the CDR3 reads TGTGCCAGCAGCCCTCCTTATAGTGCAACTAATGAAAAACTGTTTTTT. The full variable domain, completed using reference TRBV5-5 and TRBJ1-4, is DAGVTQSPTHLIKTRGQQVTLRCSPISGHKSVSWYQQVLGQGPQFIFQYYEKEERGRGNFPDRFSARQFPNYSSELNVNALLLGDSALYLCASSPPYSATNEKLFFGSGTQLSVL.

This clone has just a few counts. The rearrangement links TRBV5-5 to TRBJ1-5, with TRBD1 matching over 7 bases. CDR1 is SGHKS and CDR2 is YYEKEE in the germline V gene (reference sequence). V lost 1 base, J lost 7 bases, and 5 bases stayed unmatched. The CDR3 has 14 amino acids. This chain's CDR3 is CASSLRQGGQPQHF. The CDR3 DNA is TGTGCCAGCAGCTTGCGACAGGGCGGACAGCCCCAGCATTTT.

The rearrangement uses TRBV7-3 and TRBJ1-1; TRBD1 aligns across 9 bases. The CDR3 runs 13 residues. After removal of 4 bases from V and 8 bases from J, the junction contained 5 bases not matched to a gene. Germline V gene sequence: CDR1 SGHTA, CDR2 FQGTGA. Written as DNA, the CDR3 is TGTGCCAGCAGCTCCACTGGGACAGGGGAAGCTTTCTTT. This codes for CASSSTGTGEAFF.

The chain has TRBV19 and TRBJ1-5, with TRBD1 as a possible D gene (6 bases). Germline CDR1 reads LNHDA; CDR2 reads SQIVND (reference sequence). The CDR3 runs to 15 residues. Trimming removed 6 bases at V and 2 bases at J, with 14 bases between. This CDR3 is CASRRGQGGNQPQHF. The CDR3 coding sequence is TGTGCCAGTAGACGGGGGCAGGGAGGCAATCAGCCCCAGCATTTT.

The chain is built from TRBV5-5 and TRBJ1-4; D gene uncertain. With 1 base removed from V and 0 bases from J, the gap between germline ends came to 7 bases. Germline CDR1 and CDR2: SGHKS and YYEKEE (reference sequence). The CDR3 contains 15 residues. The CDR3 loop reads CASSLRQATNEKLFF. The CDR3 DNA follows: TGTGCCAGCAGCTTGAGACAAGCAACTAATGAAAAACTGTTTTTT.

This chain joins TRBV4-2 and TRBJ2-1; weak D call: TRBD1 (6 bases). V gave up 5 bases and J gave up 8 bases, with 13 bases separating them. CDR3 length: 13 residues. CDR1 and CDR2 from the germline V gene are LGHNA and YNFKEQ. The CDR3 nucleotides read TGTGCCAGCAGCTCACAGGGTCTCGATGAGCAGTTCTTC. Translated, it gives CASSSQGLDEQFF.

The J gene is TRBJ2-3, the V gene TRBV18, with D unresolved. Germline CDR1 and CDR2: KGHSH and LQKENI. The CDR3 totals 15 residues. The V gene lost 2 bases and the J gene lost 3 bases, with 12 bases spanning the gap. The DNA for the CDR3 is TGTGCCAGCTCACCAGTTTCGGACGCGACAGATACGCAGTATTTT. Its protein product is CASSPVSDATDTQYF.

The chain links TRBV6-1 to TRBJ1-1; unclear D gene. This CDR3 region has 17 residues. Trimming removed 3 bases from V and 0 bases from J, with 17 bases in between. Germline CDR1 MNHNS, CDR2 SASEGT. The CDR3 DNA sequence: TGTGCCAGCAGTGATCCCTTCAGGAATATCATGAACACTGAAGCTTTCTTT. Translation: CASSDPFRNIMNTEAFF.

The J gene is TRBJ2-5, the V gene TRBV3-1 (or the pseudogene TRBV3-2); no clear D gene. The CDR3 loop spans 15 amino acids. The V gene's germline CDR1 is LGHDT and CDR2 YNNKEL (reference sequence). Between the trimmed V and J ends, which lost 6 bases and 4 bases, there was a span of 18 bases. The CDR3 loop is CASSLIGRERETQYF. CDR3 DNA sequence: TGTGCCAGCAGTCTGATTGGCAGAGAACGAGAGACCCAGTACTTC.

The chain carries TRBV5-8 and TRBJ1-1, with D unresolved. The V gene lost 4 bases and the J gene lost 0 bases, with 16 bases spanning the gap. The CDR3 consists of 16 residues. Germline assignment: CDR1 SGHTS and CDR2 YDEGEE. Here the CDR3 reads CASSPVNTFMNTEAFF. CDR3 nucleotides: TGTGCCAGCAGCCCCGTTAACACATTCATGAACACTGAAGCTTTCTTT.

The DNA of the CDR3 is TGTGCCGCACAGGGATTTAAGAACACCGGGGAGCTGTTTTTT. This encodes CAAQGFKNTGELFF. The chain uses TRBV30 and TRBJ2-2; D may be TRBD1 (6 bases). The germline V and J ends were trimmed by 8 bases and 1 base, with 14 bases remaining between them. Germline V gives CDR1 GTSNPN, CDR2 SVGIG (reference sequence). CDR3 length: 14 residues.

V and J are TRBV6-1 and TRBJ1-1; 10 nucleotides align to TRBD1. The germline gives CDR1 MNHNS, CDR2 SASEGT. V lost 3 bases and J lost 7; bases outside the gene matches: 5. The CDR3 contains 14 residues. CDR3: CASSDLGQGFEAFF. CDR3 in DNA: TGTGCCAGCAGTGATCTGGGACAGGGGTTTGAAGCTTTCTTT.

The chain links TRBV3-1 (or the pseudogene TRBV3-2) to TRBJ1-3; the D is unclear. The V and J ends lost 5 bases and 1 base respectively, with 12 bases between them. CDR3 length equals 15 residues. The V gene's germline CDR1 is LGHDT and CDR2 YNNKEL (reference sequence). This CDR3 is CASSTTQASGNTIYF. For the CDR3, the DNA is TGTGCCAGCAGCACCACTCAGGCTTCTGGAAACACCATATATTTT.

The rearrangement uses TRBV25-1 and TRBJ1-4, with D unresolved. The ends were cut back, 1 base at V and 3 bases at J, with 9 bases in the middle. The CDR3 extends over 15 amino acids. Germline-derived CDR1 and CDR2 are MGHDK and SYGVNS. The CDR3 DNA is TGTGCCAGCAGTGAATTGGGGTTCGCTAATGAAAAACTGTTTTTT. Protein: CASSELGFANEKLFF.

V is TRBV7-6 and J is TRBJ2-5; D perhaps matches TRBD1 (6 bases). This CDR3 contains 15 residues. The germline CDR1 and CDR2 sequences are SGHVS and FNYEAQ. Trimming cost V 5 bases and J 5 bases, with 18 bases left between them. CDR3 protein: CASSPSGTQDETQYF. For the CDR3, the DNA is TGTGCCAGCAGCCCCTCCGGGACACAAGACGAGACCCAGTACTTC.

CDR3 coding DNA: TGTGCCAGCAGTGATAGAAAAGCGGACACTGAAGCTTTCTTT. This gives the protein CASSDRKADTEAFF. The chain carries TRBV2 and TRBJ1-1; D unresolved. Deletions cut 3 bases from V and 3 bases from J, with 11 bases between. The CDR3 is 14 residues long. Germline loops: CDR1 SNHLY, CDR2 FYNNEI.

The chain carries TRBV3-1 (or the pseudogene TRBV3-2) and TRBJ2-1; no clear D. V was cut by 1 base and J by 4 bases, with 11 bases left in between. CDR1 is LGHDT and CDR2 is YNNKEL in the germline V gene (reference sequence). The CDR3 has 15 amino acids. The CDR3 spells CASSQVSDGYNEQFF. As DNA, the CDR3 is TGTGCCAGCAGCCAAGTGTCGGACGGGTACAATGAGCAGTTCTTC.

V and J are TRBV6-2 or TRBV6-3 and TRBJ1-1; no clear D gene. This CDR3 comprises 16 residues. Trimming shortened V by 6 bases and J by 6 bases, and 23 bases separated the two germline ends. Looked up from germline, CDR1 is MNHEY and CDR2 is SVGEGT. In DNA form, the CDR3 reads TGTGCCAGCAGGCCTCCAGATTGGGTGTGGAAATCTGAAGCTTTCTTT. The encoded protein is CASRPPDWVWKSEAFF.

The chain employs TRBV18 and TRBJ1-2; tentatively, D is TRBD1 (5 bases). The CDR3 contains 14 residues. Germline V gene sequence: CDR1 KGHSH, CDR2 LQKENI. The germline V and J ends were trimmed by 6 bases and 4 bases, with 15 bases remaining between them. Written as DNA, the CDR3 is TGTGCCAGCTCGTCATTAGGGGTTCGCTATGGCTACACCTTC. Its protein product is CASSSLGVRYGYTF. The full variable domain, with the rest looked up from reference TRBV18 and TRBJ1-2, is NAGVMQNPRHLVRRRGQEARLRCSPMKGHSHVYWYRQLPEEGLKFMVYLQKENIIDESGMPKERFSAEFPKEGPSILRIQQVVRGDSAAYFCASSSLGVRYGYTFGSGTRLTVV.

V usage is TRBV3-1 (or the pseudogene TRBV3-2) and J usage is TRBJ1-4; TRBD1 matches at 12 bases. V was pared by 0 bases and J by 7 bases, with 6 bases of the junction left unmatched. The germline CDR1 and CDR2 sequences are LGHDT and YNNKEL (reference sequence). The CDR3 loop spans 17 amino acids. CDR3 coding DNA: TGTGCCAGCAGCCAAGAATCCTTGGGACAGGGGGCTGAAAAACTGTTTTTT. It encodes CASSQESLGQGAEKLFF.

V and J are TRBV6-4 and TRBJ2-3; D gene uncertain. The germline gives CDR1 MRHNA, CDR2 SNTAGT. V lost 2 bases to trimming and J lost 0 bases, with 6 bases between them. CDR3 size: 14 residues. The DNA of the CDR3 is TGTGCCAGCAGTGACGGCGCTAGCACAGATACGCAGTATTTT. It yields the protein CASSDGASTDTQYF.